This T cell receptor beta chain comes out of a study of PD-L1 blockade in urothelial cancer. Study as a whole: Blood underwent analysis 3 weeks (second dose) and 6 weeks after treatment began. Study outcomes and limitations: Survival was better when pretreatment blood TCR clonality fell below the median.

This clone appeared a single time. The antigen is not known. The germline gives CDR1 SGHTS, CDR2 YDEGEE. This CDR3 has 15 amino acids. The germline V and J ends were trimmed by 0 bases and 7 bases, with 16 bases remaining between them. Synthetic TCR analog templates were added to each PCR reaction. Data came from immunoSEQ multiplex PCR; TCRdb stores just in-frame clones and leaves some out. Seen here are tens of thousands of clones, nearly 90% observed once, and the top ten hold 6% to 9%. The TCR originated in a man aged 55 to 69 with urothelial cancer. Sequences were derived from PBMCs, sampled around atezolizumab (anti-PD-L1) treatment. This chain links TRBV5-8 with TRBJ1-2, with D unclear. The CDR3 nucleotides are TGTGCCAGCAGCTTGGATGGAGCAGACTTTATTGGCTACACCTTC. This encodes CASSLDGADFIGYTF.